The 18 T cell receptor beta chains below were found in one sample sequenced in a study of siplizumab effects on memory and regulatory T cells. Here immunoSEQ multiplex PCR was the method, and the copy in TCRdb shows in-frame clones only, minus some. This sample has some 46,000 clones; roughly 93% occur once, and the top ten carry roughly 15%. The sequencing sample was made of CD8+ T cells sorted from blood. The source of these receptors is a human donor in good health.

The chain couples TRBV11-2 to TRBJ2-7; the D gene is possibly TRBD1 (5 bases). This CDR3 is 14 amino acids long. The ends were cut back, 1 base at V and 2 bases at J, with 9 bases in the middle. Germline V gives CDR1 SGHAT, CDR2 FQNNGV. Here the CDR3 DNA reads TGTGCCAGCAGCTTAGTCGACAGCACCTACGAGCAGTACTTC. Translation gives CASSLVDSTYEQYF.

V gene TRBV27 combines with J gene TRBJ1-1; no firm D call. The CDR3 covers 14 residues. Germline loops: CDR1 MNHEY, CDR2 SMNVEV (reference sequence). V lost 1 base and J 1 base, leaving 7 bases between the germline ends. CDR3 nucleotides: TGTGCCAGCAGTTTATACATCAGGAACACTGAAGCTTTCTTT. This translates into CASSLYIRNTEAFF.

V usage is TRBV6-5 and J usage is TRBJ2-7, with 7 bases identical to TRBD1. Germline-derived CDR1 and CDR2 are MNHEY and SVGAGI. V gave up 5 bases and J gave up 4 bases; unmatched junction bases: 8. The length of the CDR3 is 14 residues. CDR3 region: CASSHTGTEYEQYF. The CDR3 bases are TGTGCCAGCAGTCATACCGGGACAGAATACGAGCAGTACTTC.

This clone was seen a single time. This rearrangement joins TRBV5-1 to TRBJ1-1; 9 bases match TRBD1. Trimming removed 3 bases from V and 3 bases from J; junction bases left unmatched: 6. This CDR3 contains 15 residues. Germline V gives CDR1 SGHRS, CDR2 YFSETQ. CDR3 region: CASSSGTGWDTEAFF. The DNA of the CDR3 is TGCGCCAGCAGCTCAGGGACAGGGTGGGACACTGAAGCTTTCTTT. The variable domain in full, with the rest retrieved from reference TRBV5-1 and TRBJ1-1, is KAGVTQTPRYLIKTRGQQVTLSCSPISGHRSVSWYQQTPGQGLQFLFEYFSETQRNKGNFPGRFSGRQFSNSRSEMNVSTLELGDSALYLCASSSGTGWDTEAFFGQGTRLTVV.

The chain employs TRBV18 and TRBJ2-7, with TRBD2 matching over 12 bases. The CDR3 has 15 amino acids. The germline CDR1 and CDR2 sequences are KGHSH and LQKENI. The V gene end was trimmed by 6 bases and the J gene end by 4 bases; junction bases not matched to a gene: 7. For the CDR3, the DNA is TGTGCCAGCTCTCAGGAGACTAGCGGGAGTTACGAGCAGTACTTC. Translated: CASSQETSGSYEQYF.

The chain employs TRBV7-8 and TRBJ1-1; 9 nucleotides match TRBD1. J gave up 5 bases and V 5 bases, and 9 bases lay outside the gene matches. Looked up from germline, CDR1 is SGHVS and CDR2 is FQNEAQ. The CDR3 runs to 15 residues. The CDR3 is CASSPRTGAGTEAFF. DNA of the CDR3: TGTGCCAGCAGCCCCAGGACAGGGGCTGGTACTGAAGCTTTCTTT.

The chain's CDR3 is CASSHGMNTEAFF. The CDR3 DNA follows: TGCGCCAGTTCCCACGGGATGAACACTGAAGCTTTCTTT. The V gene is TRBV10-2, the J gene TRBJ1-1; D is unclear. The CDR3 is made up of 13 amino acids. Between the trimmed V and J ends, which lost 9 bases and 0 bases, there was a span of 11 bases. Germline V gene data show CDR1 as WSHSY and CDR2 as SAAADI.

The chain uses TRBV28 and TRBJ2-5; D unresolved. Trimming removed 0 bases from V and 5 bases from J, with 4 bases in between. This CDR3 has 12 residues. The V gene's germline CDR1 is MDHEN and CDR2 SYDVKM. The CDR3 is CASSLWSETQYF. DNA for the CDR3: TGTGCCAGCAGTTTATGGTCGGAGACCCAGTACTTC.

The V and J genes are TRBV4-1 and TRBJ1-2, with TRBD1 identical over 7 bases. Germline lookup yields CDR1 MGHRA and CDR2 YSYEKL. Unmatched junction bases numbered 7, after V lost 3 bases and J lost 6 bases. This CDR3 is 14 amino acids long. The CDR3 DNA sequence: TGCGCCAGCAGCCACCCGACAGGGTCAGATGGCTACACCTTC. Its translation is CASSHPTGSDGYTF.

The V call is TRBV28, the J call TRBJ1-3, with D unclear. This CDR3 is 14 amino acids long. Trimming removed 4 bases at V and 2 bases at J, with 9 bases between. The V gene's germline CDR1 is MDHEN and CDR2 SYDVKM. The DNA of the CDR3 is TGTGCCAGCAGTTATAAGGGCCCTGGAAACACCATATATTTT. This gives the protein CASSYKGPGNTIYF.

The chain uses TRBV2 and TRBJ1-1; maybe TRBD1 (5 bases). The CDR3 length is 22 residues. Per the germline V gene, CDR1 is SNHLY and CDR2 is FYNNEI. The V gene lost 4 bases and the J gene lost 1 base, with 34 bases spanning the gap. CDR3 DNA: TGTGCCAGCAGTGTCCGGTTCCCCGAGCATATAGGAGACAGCAACAAGAACACTGAAGCTTTCTTT. Protein: CASSVRFPEHIGDSNKNTEAFF.

This clone has just one count. The V and J genes are TRBV19 and TRBJ1-1; possible D gene TRBD1, 5 bases. Per the germline V gene, CDR1 is LNHDA and CDR2 is SQIVND (reference sequence). V lost 2 bases and J lost 4, with 11 bases in between. This CDR3 spans 14 amino acids. The CDR3 bases are TGTGCCAGTAGTATACTGGGGGATGGCACTGAAGCTTTCTTT. It encodes CASSILGDGTEAFF.

In its sample, this clone was seen once. The chain employs TRBV11-2 and TRBJ2-1; 10 nucleotides match TRBD1. The CDR3 spans 16 residues. Losses at the gene ends were 5 bases for V and 12 bases for J; bases not matched to a gene: 16. CDR1 is SGHAT and CDR2 is FQNNGV in the germline V gene. The CDR3 protein is CASSRRGTGVGFGQFF. The CDR3 region has the DNA TGTGCCAGCAGCCGGCGCGGGACAGGGGTCGGATTTGGGCAGTTCTTC. Full variable domain (remainder filled in from reference TRBV11-2 and TRBJ2-1): EAGVAQSPRYKIIEKRQSVAFWCNPISGHATLYWYQQILGQGPKLLIQFQNNGVVDDSQLPKDRFSAERLKGVDSTLKIQPAKLEDSAVYLCASSRRGTGVGFGQFFGPGTRLTVL.

The chain couples TRBV11-2 to TRBJ2-1; D tentatively reads TRBD1 or TRBD2 (5 bases each). There are 12 residues in the CDR3. The V gene's germline CDR1 is SGHAT and CDR2 FQNNGV. Trimming stripped 11 bases from V and 8 bases from J, with 16 bases between. The CDR3 loop reads CAGMGETYEQFF. As DNA, the CDR3 is TGTGCCGGCATGGGGGAGACCTATGAGCAGTTCTTC.

In DNA, the CDR3 is TGTGCCACCCACGACAGGGTGAACACCGGGGAGCTGTTTTTT. It yields the protein CATHDRVNTGELFF. The chain recombines TRBV19 with TRBJ2-2; 7 bases line up with TRBD1. Trimming removed 10 bases from V and 1 base from J; junction bases left unmatched: 6. Per the germline V gene, CDR1 is LNHDA and CDR2 is SQIVND (reference sequence). This CDR3 spans 14 amino acids.

The chain is built from TRBV2 and TRBJ1-2; D not certain. Per the germline V gene, CDR1 is SNHLY and CDR2 is FYNNEI. Trimming removed 7 bases at V and 5 bases at J, with 11 bases between. This CDR3 is built from 12 residues. The CDR3 nucleotides are TGTGCCAGCATTGATAGGATATATGGCTACACCTTC. It specifies CASIDRIYGYTF.

This clone was counted only a few times. This chain links TRBV27 with TRBJ2-3; no clear D gene. V was trimmed by 2 bases and J by 1 base, leaving 4 bases between them. The CDR3 extends over 13 amino acids. Germline V gives CDR1 MNHEY, CDR2 SMNVEV (reference sequence). This CDR3 reads CASSLIGTDTQYF. For the CDR3, the DNA is TGTGCCAGCAGTTTAATCGGCACAGATACGCAGTATTTT.

J is TRBJ2-7 and V is TRBV10-1; maybe TRBD1 (5 bases). This CDR3 has 17 amino acids. The germline V gene encodes CDR1 WNHNN and CDR2 SYGVQD (reference sequence). The V gene lost 3 bases and the J gene lost 2 bases, with 20 bases spanning the gap. The CDR3 DNA reads as TGCGCCAGCAGTGAAAGGGCAGGGAATCATTTGCCCTACGAGCAGTACTTC. It is translated as CASSERAGNHLPYEQYF.